The sequence of this T cell receptor (beta chain) was determined in a study of T cells in Graves' hyperthyroidism and ophthalmopathy (dated by TCRdb to about 2019). With regard to the full study: Peripheral blood was collected at initial diagnosis, before any treatment. An independent validation cohort of 18 to 20 hyperthyroidism patients and approximately 15 patients who later progressed to ophthalmopathy tested prospective prediction of ophthalmopathy. A discovery cohort of about 96 patients, about 44 with Graves' ophthalmopathy and 55 to 65 with stable Graves' hyperthyroidism, was used to find distinguishing TCR V-J signatures. Thyroid tissue and blood T-cell repertoires from six Graves' hyperthyroidism patients were also compared in the study. The approximately 90 discovery patients were randomly split 7:3 into training and test sets. According to the paper, TCR Vbeta CDR3 sequencing was carried out on 135 peripheral blood samples, which came from more than 40 ophthalmopathy, 75 or so hyperthyroidism and about 17 progressor patients. After blood sampling, hyperthyroidism patients were treated with methimazole at a starting dose of 30 mg daily, and ophthalmopathy patients were treated with high-dose intravenous methylprednisolone.

Overall results and qualifications from the work: No statistical method was used to set the sample size in advance, and investigators knew the group allocation. A 13 V-J signature model separated ophthalmopathy from stable hyperthyroidism, with around 91% sensitivity and 81.08% specificity in cross-validation and 80%/75% in testing. Most expanded thyroid clonotypes (frequency above 0.001) were also detected in blood, suggesting blood repertoires may reflect thyroid immune responses. In validation, the model predicted progression to ophthalmopathy a median of 6.5 months before onset, with over 60% sensitivity and about 72% specificity.

From cysteine to phenylalanine, the CDR3 is 18 amino acids long. Only CDR3 DNA is held: 54 bases, read in frame from base 1. Reading the germline V gene gives CDR1 MDHEN and CDR2 SYDVKM. Amplification of TCR beta CDR3 regions was carried out from RNA transcripts. For the first round of RT-PCR on the TCR CDR3, the HTBI primer set was used together with the Qiagen OneStep RT-PCR kit. Libraries were constructed in a second round of multiplex PCR, after which size selection and purification were carried out. The libraries were sequenced on an Illumina HiSeq2000 using paired-end 100 bp reads. The source study handled its data this way. Raw data were processed with SOAPnuke, discarding reads with adapters, uncalled bases, mean Phred below 15, or no exact constant-primer or identifier match. COPE v1.2.5 was used to merge high-quality paired reads, and clonotypes were defined as unique nucleotide sequences. MiTCR v1.1 was used to align the clonotypes against IMGT TRBV, TRBD and TRBJ reference segments. Only V-J combinations with frequency above 0.0001, covering 99.2% of repertoires, were analysed. A TCS score was defined as the ratio of F50 (clonal expansion) to E x V (chaos), with BLOSUM62-based TCRdist applied between CDR3 peptides within each V-J. Welch's t-statistics and random forest reduced some 510 V-J features to 13, which were used in a naive Bayes classifier (R e1071). The public reads were run again by TCRdb, first through fastp at Q25 and then through MiXCR, and only productive beta chains were kept. Every distinct CDR3 protein forms one entry, paired with its most common genes and DNA. TCRdb assigned the V and J calls; the authors' analysis was not used. A total of hundreds of thousands of distinct CDR3 sequences appear in this sample, approximately 24% of them only once. The top ten clonotypes cover approximately 32% of the sample.

Moderately to severely active disease, a Clinical Activity Score of at least 3, a NOSPECS grade of at least 4, and a duration under 3 months were present in ophthalmopathy patients. Patients with uncontrolled infections, other autoimmune diseases, pregnancy or lactation were excluded. Diagnoses were established on the basis of clinical symptoms, serum thyroxine and TRAb, thyroid ultrasound, and orbital computed tomography. Ficoll-Paque density gradient centrifugation was used to isolate PBMCs from 9.5 to 10 ml of fresh peripheral blood. Total RNA was extracted with Trizol reagent, and quality was checked on an Agilent 2100 Bioanalyzer. With respect to this clonotype: Its antigen is still unknown. One junction end disagrees with the germline gene, perhaps due to a read error.

The sample taken for sequencing was blood. The clonotype was recovered from a woman between 35 and 50 years old with Graves' ophthalmopathy. This sequence uses TRBV28 and TRBJ2-2; the D region possibly corresponds to TRBD2 (6 bases align). The DNA sequence is as follows: TGTGCCAGCAGTTCGGGGGAGCTCCCTATAAAGAACACCGGGGAGCTGTCTTTT. This yields the protein CASSSGELPIKNTGELSF.